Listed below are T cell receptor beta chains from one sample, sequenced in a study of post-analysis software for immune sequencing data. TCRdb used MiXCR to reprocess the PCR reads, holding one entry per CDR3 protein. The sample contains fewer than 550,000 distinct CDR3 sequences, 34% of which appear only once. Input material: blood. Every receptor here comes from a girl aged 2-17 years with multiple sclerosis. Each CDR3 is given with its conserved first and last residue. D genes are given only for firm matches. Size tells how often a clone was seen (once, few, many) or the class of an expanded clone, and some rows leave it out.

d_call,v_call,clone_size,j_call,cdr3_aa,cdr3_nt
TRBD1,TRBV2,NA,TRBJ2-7,CASTTGQGVFGGYYEQYF,TGTGCCAGCACCACCGGACAGGGTGTCTTTGGGGGTTACTACGAGCAGTACTTC
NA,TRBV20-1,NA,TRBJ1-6,CSASPSPLHF,TGCAGTGCCAGTCCTTCACCCCTCCACTTT
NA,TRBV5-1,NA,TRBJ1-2,CASSLAGYSYTF,TGCGCCAGCAGCTTGGCGGGCTATAGCTACACCTTC
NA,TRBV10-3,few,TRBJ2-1,CAISSEEGQFF,TGTGCCATCAGTAGCGAGGAGGGGCAGTTCTTC
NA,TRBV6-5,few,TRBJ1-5,CASSYSNGGPNQPQHF,TGTGCCAGCAGTTACTCGAATGGGGGGCCCAATCAGCCCCAGCATTTT
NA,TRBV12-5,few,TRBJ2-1,CASATDSSYNEQFF,TGTGCTAGTGCCACGGACAGCTCCTACAATGAGCAGTTCTTC
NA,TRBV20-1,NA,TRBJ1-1,CSARDSRGAEAFF,TGCAGTGCTAGAGATAGCAGGGGCGCGGAAGCTTTCTTT
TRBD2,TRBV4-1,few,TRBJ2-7,CASSQDIRGAYEQYF,TGCGCCAGCAGCCAAGATATCCGGGGGGCCTACGAGCAGTACTTC
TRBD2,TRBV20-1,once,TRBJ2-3,CSARPYLAGDSSSTDTQYF,TGCAGTGCTAGACCGTACCTAGCGGGGGATTCCTCTAGCACAGATACGCAGTATTTT
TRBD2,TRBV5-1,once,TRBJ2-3,CASGGGTSSFNSALTDTQYF,TGCGCCAGCGGCGGAGGGACTAGCAGCTTTAATTCAGCCCTCACAGATACGCAGTATTTT
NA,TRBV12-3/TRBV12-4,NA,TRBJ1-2,CASSSLGQLANYGYTF,TGTGCCAGCAGTTCTCTCGGACAGTTAGCTAACTATGGCTACACCTTC
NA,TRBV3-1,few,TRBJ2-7,CASSAAPAYEQYF,TGTGCCAGCAGCGCGGCTCCAGCCTACGAGCAGTACTTC
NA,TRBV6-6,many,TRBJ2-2,CASSATGELFF,TGTGCCAGCAGTGCAACCGGGGAGCTGTTTTTT
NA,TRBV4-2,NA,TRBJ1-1,CASSQAGRPDGSEAFF,TGTGCCAGCAGCCAAGCGGGGCGTCCGGACGGATCTGAAGCTTTCTTT
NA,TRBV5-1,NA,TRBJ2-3,CASSFDSTSTDTQYF,TGCGCCAGCAGCTTCGACAGTACTAGCACAGATACGCAGTATTTT
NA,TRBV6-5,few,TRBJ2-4,CASSYSFSGLAKNIQYF,TGTGCCAGCAGTTACTCATTTTCCGGCTTAGCCAAAAACATTCAGTACTTC
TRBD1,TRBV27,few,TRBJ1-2,CASGYTGGWYGYTF,TGTGCCAGCGGCTATACAGGGGGCTGGTATGGCTACACCTTC
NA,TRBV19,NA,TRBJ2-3,CASRSYTTDTQYF,TGTGCCAGTAGATCATACACCACAGATACGCAGTATTTT
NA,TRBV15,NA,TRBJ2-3,CATSRHPLGGTDTQYF,TGTGCCACCAGCAGACATCCCCTCGGGGGAACAGATACGCAGTATTTT
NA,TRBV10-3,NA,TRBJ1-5,CAISGDDQPQHF,TGTGCCATCAGTGGGGATGATCAGCCCCAGCATTTT
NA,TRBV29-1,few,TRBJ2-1,CSVGSGSSYNEQFF,TGCAGCGTTGGAAGCGGAAGCTCCTACAATGAGCAGTTCTTC
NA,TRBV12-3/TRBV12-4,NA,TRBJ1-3,CASGRTGNTIYF,TGTGCCAGCGGCCGGACTGGAAACACCATATATTTT
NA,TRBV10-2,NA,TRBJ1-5,CASRGAGRSNQPQHF,TGCGCCAGCAGGGGGGCGGGAAGGAGCAATCAGCCCCAGCATTTT
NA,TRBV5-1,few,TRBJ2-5,CASSLDPAAETQYF,TGCGCCAGCAGCTTGGACCCAGCAGCCGAGACCCAGTACTTC
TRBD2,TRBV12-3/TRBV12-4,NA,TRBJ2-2,CASTAGGRTGELFF,TGTGCCAGCACCGCGGGGGGCCGCACCGGGGAGCTGTTTTTT
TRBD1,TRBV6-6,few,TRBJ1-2,CASSPGQAWTGYTF,TGTGCCAGCAGCCCCGGACAGGCCTGGACAGGCTACACCTTC
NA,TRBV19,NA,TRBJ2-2,CATNGRRELFF,TGTGCCACCAATGGGCGTCGGGAACTGTTTTTT
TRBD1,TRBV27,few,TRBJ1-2,CASSLTGTGYGYTF,TGTGCCAGCAGCCTAACCGGGACAGGGTATGGCTACACCTTC